This TCR beta chain derives from a study of shared clonotypes between healthy human individuals. The CDR3 is 12 amino acids. The V and J ends lost 8 bases and 2 bases respectively, with 10 bases between them. Germline-derived CDR1 and CDR2 are MGHDK and SYGVNS. Method: immunoSEQ multiplex PCR; TCRdb's copy keeps in-frame clones and lacks some. The sample has about 2.4 million clones, roughly 93% seen once. The chain combines TRBV25-1 with TRBJ2-7; D possibly corresponds to TRBD1 (5 bases). The sequencing sample was made of naive CD4+ T cells from PBMCs. Stated subset: CD45RA+ positively selected. The TCR comes from a man younger than 35 in good health. Some clones in this sample may be carry-over from other donors' samples. CDR3 sequence: CASGDRPYEQYF. CDR3 DNA: TGTGCCAGCGGCGACAGACCCTACGAGCAGTACTTC.